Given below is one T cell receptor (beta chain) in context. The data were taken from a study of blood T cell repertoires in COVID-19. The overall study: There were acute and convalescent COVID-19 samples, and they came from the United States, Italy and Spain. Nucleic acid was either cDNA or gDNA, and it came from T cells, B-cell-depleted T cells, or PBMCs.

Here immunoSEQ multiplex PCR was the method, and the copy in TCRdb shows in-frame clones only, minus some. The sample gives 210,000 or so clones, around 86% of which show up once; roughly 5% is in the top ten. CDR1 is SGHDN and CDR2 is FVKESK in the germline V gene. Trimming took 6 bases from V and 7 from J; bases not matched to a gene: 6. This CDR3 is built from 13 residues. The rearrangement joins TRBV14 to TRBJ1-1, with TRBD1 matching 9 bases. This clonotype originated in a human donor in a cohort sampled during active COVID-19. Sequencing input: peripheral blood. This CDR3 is CASRGDRDNEAFF. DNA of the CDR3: TGTGCCAGCAGGGGGGACAGGGATAATGAAGCTTTCTTT.